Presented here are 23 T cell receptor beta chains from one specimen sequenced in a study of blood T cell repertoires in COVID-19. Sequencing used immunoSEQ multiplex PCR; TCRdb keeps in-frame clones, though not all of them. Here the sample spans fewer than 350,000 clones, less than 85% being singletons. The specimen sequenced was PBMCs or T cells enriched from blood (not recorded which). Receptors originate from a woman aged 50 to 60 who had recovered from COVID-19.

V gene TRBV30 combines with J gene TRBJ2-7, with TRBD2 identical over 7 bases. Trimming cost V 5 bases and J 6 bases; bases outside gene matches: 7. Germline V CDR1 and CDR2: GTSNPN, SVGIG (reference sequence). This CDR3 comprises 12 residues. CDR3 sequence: CAWAGERGEQYF. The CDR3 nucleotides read TGTGCCTGGGCGGGGGAAAGGGGCGAGCAGTACTTC.

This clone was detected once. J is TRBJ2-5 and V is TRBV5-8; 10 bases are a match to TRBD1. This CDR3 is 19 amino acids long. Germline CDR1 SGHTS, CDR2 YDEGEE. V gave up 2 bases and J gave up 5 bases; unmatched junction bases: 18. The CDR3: CASSFGWERDRGEEETQYF. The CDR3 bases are TGTGCCAGCAGCTTCGGGTGGGAAAGGGACAGGGGAGAAGAGGAGACCCAGTACTTC.

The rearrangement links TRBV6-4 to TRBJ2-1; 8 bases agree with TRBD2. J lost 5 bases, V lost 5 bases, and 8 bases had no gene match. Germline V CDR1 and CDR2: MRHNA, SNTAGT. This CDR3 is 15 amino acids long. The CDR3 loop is CASSRTGTSNNEQFF. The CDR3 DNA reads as TGTGCCAGCAGTAGAACCGGGACTAGTAACAATGAGCAGTTCTTC.

The DNA for the CDR3 is TGTGCCAGCGGGACAGGTTTCTACTATGGCTACACCTTC. It specifies CASGTGFYYGYTF. The V call is TRBV2, the J call TRBJ1-2; the match to TRBD1 covers 8 bases. Trimming cost V 8 bases and J 3 bases; bases outside gene matches: 5. In germline, CDR1 is SNHLY, CDR2 FYNNEI. This CDR3 spans 13 amino acids.

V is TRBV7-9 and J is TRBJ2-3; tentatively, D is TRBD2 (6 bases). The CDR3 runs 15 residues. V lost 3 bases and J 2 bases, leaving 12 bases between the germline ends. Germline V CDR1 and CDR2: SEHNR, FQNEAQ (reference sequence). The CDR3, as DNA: TGTGCCAGCAGCTTCGGCGGAGGGAACACAGATACGCAGTATTTT. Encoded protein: CASSFGGGNTDTQYF.

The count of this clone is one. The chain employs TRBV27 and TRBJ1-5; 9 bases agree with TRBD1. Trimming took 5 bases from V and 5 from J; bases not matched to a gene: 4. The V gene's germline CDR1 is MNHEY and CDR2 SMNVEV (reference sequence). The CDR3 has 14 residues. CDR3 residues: CASSTGGADQPQHF. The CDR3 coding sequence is TGTGCCAGCAGTACAGGGGGCGCCGATCAGCCCCAGCATTTT.

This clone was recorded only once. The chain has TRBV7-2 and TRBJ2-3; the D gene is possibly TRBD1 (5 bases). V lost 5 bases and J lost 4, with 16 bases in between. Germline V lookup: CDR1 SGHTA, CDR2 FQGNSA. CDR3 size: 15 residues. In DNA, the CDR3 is TGTGCCAGCAGCGTCGTAGGACATGCATCAGATACGCAGTATTTT. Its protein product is CASSVVGHASDTQYF.

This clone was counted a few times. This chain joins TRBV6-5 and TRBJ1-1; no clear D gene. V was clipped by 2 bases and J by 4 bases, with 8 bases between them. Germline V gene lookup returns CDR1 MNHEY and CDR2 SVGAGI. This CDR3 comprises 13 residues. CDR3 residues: CASSYDGGTEAFF. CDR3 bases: TGTGCCAGCAGTTACGACGGCGGCACTGAAGCTTTCTTT.

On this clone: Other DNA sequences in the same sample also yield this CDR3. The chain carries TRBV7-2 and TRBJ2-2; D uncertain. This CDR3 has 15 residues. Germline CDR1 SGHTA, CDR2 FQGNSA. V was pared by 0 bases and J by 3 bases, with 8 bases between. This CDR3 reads CASSLALADTGELFF. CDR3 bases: TGTGCCAGCAGCTTAGCGCTGGCAGACACCGGGGAGCTGTTTTTT.

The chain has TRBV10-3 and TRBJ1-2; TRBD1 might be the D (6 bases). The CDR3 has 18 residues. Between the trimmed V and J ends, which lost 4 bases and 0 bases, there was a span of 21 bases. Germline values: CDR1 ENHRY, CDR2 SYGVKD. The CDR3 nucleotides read TGTGCCATCAGTGGGGCTAAGGCGTGGGACACCGCTAACTATGGCTACACCTTC. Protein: CAISGAKAWDTANYGYTF.

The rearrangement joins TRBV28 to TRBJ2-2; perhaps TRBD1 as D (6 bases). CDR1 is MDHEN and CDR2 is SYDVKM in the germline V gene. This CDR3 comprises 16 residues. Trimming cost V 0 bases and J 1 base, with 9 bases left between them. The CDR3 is CASSLWDRWNTGELFF. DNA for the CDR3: TGTGCCAGCAGTTTATGGGACAGATGGAACACCGGGGAGCTGTTTTTT.

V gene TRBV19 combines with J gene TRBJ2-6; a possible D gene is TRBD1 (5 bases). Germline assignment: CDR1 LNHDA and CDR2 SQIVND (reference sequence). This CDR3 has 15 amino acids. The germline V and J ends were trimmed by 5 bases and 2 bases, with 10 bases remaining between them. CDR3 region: CASSRRGPGANVLTF. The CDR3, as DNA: TGTGCCAGTAGTCGAAGGGGTCCTGGGGCCAACGTCCTGACTTTC.

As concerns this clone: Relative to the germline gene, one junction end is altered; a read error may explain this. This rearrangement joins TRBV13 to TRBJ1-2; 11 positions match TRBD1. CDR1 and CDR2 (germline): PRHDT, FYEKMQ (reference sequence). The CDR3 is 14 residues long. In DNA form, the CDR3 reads TGTGCCAGCAGCCTAGGGACAGGGGGCTATGGCTACACCTTC. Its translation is CASSLGTGGYGYTF.

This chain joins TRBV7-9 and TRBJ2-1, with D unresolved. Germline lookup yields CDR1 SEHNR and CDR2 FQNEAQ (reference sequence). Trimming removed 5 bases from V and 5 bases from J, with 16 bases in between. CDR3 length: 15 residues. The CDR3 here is CASSTVVPQNNEQFF. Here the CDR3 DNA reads TGTGCCAGCAGCACGGTCGTCCCACAGAACAATGAGCAGTTCTTC. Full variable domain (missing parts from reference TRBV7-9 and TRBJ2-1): DTGVSQNPRHKITKRGQNVTFRCDPISEHNRLYWYRQTLGQGPEFLTYFQNEAQLEKSRLLSDRFSAERPKGSFSTLEIQRTEQGDSAMYLCASSTVVPQNNEQFFGPGTRLTVL.

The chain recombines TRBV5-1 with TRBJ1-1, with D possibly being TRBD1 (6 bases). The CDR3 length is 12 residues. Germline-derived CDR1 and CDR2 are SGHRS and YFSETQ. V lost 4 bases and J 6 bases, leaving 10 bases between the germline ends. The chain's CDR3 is CASSNQGSEAFF. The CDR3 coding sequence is TGCGCCAGCAGCAACCAGGGGTCTGAAGCTTTCTTT.

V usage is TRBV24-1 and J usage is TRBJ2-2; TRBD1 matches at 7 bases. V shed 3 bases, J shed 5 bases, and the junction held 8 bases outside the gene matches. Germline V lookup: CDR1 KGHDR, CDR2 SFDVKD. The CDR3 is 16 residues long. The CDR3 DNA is TGTGCCACCAGTGATATTAGGGGGCGCTTGACCGGGGAGCTGTTTTTT. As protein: CATSDIRGRLTGELFF.

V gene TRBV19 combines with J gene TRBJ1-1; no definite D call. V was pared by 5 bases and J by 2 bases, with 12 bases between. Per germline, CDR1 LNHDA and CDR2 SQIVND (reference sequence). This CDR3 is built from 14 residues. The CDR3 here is CASSPTRINTEAFF. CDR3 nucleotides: TGTGCCAGTAGTCCAACCAGGATTAACACTGAAGCTTTCTTT.

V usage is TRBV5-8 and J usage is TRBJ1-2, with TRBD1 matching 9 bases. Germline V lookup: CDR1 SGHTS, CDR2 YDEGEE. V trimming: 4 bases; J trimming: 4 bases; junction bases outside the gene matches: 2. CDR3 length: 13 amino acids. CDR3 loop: CASSRQGGYGYTF. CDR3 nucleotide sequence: TGTGCCAGCAGCCGACAGGGGGGCTATGGCTACACCTTC.

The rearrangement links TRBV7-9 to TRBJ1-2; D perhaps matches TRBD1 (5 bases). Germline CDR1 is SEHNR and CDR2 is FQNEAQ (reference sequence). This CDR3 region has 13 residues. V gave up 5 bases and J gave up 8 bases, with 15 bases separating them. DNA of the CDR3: TGTGCCAGCAGCCGCCCATCCGGGGGAGGCTACACCTTC. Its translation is CASSRPSGGGYTF.

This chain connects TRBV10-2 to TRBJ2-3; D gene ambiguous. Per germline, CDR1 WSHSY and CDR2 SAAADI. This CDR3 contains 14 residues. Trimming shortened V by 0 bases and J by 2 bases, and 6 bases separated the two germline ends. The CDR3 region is CASSESRNTDTQYF. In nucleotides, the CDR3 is TGCGCCAGCAGTGAGTCCAGGAACACAGATACGCAGTATTTT.

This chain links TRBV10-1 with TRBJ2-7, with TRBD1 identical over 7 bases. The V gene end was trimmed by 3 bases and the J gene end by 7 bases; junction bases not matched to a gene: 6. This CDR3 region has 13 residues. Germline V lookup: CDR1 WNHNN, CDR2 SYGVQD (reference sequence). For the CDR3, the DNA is TGCGCCAGCAGTGAAAGACAGGGAACTGAGCAGTACTTC. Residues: CASSERQGTEQYF.

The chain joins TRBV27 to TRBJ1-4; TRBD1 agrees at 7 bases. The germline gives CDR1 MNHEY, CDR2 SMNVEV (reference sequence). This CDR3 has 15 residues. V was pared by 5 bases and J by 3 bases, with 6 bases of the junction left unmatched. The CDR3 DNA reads TGTGCCAGCAGTCCGTACCAGGGGGCTAATGAAAAACTGTTTTTT. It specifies CASSPYQGANEKLFF.

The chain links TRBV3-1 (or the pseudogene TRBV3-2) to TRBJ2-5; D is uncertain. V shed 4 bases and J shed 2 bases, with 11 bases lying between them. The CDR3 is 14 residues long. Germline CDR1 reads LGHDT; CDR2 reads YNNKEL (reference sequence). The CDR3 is CASSRSGSQETQYF. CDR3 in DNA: TGTGCCAGCAGCCGTTCCGGTAGTCAAGAGACCCAGTACTTC.